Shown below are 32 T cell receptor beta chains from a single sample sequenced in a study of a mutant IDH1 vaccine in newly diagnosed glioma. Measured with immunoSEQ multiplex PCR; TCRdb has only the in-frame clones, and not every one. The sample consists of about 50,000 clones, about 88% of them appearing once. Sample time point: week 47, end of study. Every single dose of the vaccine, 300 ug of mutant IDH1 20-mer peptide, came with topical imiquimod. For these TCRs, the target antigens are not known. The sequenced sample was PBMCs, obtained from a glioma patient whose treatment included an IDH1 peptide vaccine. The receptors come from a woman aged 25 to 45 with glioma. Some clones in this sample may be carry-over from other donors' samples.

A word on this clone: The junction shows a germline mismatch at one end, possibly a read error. In DNA, the CDR3 is TGTGCCCGGAGGGAGGGGGCGCGGAGCACTGAAGCTTTCTTT. It codes for CARREGARSTEAFF. This chain joins TRBV30 and TRBJ1-1; 7 bases match TRBD1. This CDR3 spans 14 amino acids. Germline V gene sequence: CDR1 GTSNPN, CDR2 SVGIG (reference sequence).

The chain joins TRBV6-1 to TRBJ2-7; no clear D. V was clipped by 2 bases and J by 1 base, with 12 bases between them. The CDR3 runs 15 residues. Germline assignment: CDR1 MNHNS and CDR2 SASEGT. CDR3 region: CASSESGSFSYEQYF. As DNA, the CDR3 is TGTGCCAGCAGTGAATCAGGTAGCTTTTCCTACGAGCAGTACTTC.

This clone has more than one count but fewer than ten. CDR3 protein: CASSREGTNSGNTIYF. CDR3 in DNA: TGCGCCAGCAGCCGTGAGGGTACGAACTCTGGAAACACCATATATTTT. The chain employs TRBV5-1 and TRBJ1-3, with unresolved D. This CDR3 is 16 amino acids long. Germline V gene lookup returns CDR1 SGHRS and CDR2 YFSETQ. The V gene lost 4 bases and the J gene lost 0 bases, with 14 bases spanning the gap. Using reference TRBV5-1 and TRBJ1-3 for the parts outside the CDR3, the full variable domain is KAGVTQTPRYLIKTRGQQVTLSCSPISGHRSVSWYQQTPGQGLQFLFEYFSETQRNKGNFPGRFSGRQFSNSRSEMNVSTLELGDSALYLCASSREGTNSGNTIYFGEGSWLTVV.

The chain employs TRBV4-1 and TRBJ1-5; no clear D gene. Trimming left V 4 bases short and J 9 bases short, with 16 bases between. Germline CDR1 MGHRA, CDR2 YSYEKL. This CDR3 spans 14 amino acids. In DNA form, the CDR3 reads TGCGCCAGCAGCCCCCGCGCGGACGCGGGGCCCCAGCATTTT. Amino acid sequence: CASSPRADAGPQHF.

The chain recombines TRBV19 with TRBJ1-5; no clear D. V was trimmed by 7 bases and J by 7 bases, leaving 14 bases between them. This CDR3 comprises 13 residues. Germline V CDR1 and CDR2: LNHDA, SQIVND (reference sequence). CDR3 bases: TGTGCCAGTACACAAAACCGGTGGCAGCCCCAGCATTTT. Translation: CASTQNRWQPQHF.

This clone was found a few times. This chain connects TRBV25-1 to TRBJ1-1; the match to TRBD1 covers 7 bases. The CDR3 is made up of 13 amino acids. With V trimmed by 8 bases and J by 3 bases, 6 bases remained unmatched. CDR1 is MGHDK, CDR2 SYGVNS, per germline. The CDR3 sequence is CASGRGWDTEAFF. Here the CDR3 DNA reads TGTGCCAGCGGCAGGGGGTGGGACACTGAAGCTTTCTTT. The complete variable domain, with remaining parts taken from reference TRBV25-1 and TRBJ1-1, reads EADIYQTPRYLVIGTGKKITLECSQTMGHDKMYWYQQDPGMELHLIHYSYGVNSTEKGDLSSESTVSRIRTEHFPLTLESARPSHTSQYLCASGRGWDTEAFFGQGTRLTVV.

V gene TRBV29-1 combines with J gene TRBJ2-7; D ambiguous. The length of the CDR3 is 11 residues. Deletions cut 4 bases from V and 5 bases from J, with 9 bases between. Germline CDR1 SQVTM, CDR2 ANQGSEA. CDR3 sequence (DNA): TGCAGCGTTGTAAGTGACCACGAGCAGTACTTC. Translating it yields CSVVSDHEQYF.

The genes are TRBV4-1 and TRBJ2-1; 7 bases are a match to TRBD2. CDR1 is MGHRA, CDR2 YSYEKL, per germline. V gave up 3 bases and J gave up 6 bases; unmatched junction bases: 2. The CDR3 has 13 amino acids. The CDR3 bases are TGCGCCAGCAGCCATGGGACTATCAATGAGCAGTTCTTC. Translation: CASSHGTINEQFF.

CDR3 bases: TGTGCCAGCGCCCCCCTAAGTGAGGGCCAGGAGACCCAGTACTTC. Protein: CASAPLSEGQETQYF. The chain recombines TRBV19 with TRBJ2-5; perhaps TRBD2 as D (5 bases). V shed 9 bases and J shed 5 bases, with 22 bases lying between them. Germline V CDR1 and CDR2: LNHDA, SQIVND (reference sequence). The CDR3 is 15 residues long.

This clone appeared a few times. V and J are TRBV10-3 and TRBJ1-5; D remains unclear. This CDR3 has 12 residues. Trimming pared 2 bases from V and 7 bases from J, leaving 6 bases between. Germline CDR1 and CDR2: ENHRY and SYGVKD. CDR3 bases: TGTGCCATCAGTGAGGGGGTCCAGCCCCAGCATTTT. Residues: CAISEGVQPQHF.

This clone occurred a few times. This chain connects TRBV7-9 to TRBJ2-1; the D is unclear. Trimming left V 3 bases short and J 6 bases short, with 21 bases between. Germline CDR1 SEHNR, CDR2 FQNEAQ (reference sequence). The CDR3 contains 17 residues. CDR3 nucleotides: TGTGCCAGCAGCTTTGTTCAGGTGCCAAACAAAGCCAATGAGCAGTTCTTC. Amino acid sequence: CASSFVQVPNKANEQFF.

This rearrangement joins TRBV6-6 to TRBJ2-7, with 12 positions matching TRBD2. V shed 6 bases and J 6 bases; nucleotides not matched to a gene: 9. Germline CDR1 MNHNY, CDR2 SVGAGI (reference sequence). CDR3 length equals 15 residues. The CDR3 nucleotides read TGTGCCAGCAGATCGGGACTAGCGGGTTCTCTCGAGCAGTACTTC. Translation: CASRSGLAGSLEQYF.

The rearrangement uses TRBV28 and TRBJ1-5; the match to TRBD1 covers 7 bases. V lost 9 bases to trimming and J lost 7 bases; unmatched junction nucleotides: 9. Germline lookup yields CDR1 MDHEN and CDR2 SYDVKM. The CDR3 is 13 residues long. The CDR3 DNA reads TGTGCCAGTGGGGACAGCTTCAACCAGCCCCAGCATTTT. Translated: CASGDSFNQPQHF.

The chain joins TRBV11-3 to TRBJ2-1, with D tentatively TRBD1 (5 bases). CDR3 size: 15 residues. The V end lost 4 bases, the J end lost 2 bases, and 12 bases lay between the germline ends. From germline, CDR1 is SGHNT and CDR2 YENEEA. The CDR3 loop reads CASSSFRGPYNEQFF. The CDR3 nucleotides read TGTGCCAGCAGCTCGTTTAGGGGCCCCTACAATGAGCAGTTCTTC.

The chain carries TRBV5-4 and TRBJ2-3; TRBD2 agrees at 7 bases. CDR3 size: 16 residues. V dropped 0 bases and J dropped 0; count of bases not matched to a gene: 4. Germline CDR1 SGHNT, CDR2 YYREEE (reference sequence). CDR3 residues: CASSLGGSGSTDTQYF. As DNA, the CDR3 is TGTGCCAGCAGCTTGGGGGGTAGCGGGAGCACAGATACGCAGTATTTT.

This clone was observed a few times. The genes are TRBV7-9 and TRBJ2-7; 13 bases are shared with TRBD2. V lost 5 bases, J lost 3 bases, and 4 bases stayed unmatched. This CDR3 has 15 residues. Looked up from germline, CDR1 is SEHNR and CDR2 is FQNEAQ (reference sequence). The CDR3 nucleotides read TGTGCCAGCAGCCAAGGACTAGCGGGAGTCTACGAGCAGTACTTC. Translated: CASSQGLAGVYEQYF. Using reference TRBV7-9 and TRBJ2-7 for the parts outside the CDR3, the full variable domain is DTGVSQNPRHKITKRGQNVTFRCDPISEHNRLYWYRQTLGQGPEFLTYFQNEAQLEKSRLLSDRFSAERPKGSFSTLEIQRTEQGDSAMYLCASSQGLAGVYEQYFGPGTRLTVT.

The CDR3 DNA reads as TGCGCCAGCAGCCAAGTAGCGGGGGGCAGTGAAAAACTGTTTTTT. It encodes CASSQVAGGSEKLFF. The V and J genes are TRBV4-1 and TRBJ1-4; D is perhaps TRBD1 (6 bases). Germline CDR1 is MGHRA and CDR2 is YSYEKL. The CDR3 spans 15 residues. V lost 1 base and J lost 7, with 13 bases in between.

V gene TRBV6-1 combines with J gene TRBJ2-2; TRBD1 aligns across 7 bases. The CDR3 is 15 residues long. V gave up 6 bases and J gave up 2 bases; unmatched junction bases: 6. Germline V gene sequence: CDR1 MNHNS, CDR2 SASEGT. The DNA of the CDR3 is TGTGCCAGCAGGCGTGACAGGGCAAACACCGGGGAGCTGTTTTTT. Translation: CASRRDRANTGELFF.

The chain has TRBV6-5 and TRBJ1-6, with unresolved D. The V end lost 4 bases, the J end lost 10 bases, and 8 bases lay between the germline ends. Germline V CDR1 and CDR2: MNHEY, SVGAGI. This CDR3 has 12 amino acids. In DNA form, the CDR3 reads TGTGCCAGCAGTTCGCGGGGATCACCCCTCCACTTT. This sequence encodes CASSSRGSPLHF.

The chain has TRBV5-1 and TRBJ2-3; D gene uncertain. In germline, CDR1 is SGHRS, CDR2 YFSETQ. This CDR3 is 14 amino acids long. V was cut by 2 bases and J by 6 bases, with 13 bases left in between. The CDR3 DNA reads TGCGCCAGCAGCTTAGAGAAGGGTTGGGATACGCAGTATTTT. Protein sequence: CASSLEKGWDTQYF. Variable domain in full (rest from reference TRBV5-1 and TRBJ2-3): KAGVTQTPRYLIKTRGQQVTLSCSPISGHRSVSWYQQTPGQGLQFLFEYFSETQRNKGNFPGRFSGRQFSNSRSEMNVSTLELGDSALYLCASSLEKGWDTQYFGPGTRLTVL.

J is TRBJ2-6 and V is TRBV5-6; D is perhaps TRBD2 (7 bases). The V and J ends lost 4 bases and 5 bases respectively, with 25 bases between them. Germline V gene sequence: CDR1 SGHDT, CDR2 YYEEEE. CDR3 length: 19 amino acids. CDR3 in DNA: TGTGCCAGCAGCCAACCCAGGGGCTGGGAGGGCGTATGGGCCAACGTCCTGACTTTC. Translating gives CASSQPRGWEGVWANVLTF. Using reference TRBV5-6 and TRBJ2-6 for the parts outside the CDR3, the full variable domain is DAGVTQSPTHLIKTRGQQVTLRCSPKSGHDTVSWYQQALGQGPQFIFQYYEEEERQRGNFPDRFSGHQFPNYSSELNVNALLLGDSALYLCASSQPRGWEGVWANVLTFGAGSRLTVL.

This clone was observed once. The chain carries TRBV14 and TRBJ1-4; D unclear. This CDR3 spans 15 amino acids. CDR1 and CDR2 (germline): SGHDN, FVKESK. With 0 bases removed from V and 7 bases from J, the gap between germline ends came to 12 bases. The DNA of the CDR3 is TGTGCCAGCAGCCAAGATGGGGAAATAAGTGAAAAACTGTTTTTT. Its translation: CASSQDGEISEKLFF.

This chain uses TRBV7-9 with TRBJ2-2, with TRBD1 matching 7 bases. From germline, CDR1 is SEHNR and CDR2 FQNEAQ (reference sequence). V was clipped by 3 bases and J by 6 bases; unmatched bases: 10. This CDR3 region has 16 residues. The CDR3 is CASSFSGAGGPGELFF. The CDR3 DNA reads TGTGCCAGCAGCTTCTCCGGGGCAGGGGGACCCGGGGAGCTGTTTTTT.

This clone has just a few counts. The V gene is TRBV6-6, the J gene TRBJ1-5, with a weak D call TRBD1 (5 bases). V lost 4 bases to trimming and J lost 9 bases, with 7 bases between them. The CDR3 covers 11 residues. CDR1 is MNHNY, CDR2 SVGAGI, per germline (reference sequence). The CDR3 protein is CASSSTGPQHF. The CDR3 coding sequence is TGTGCCAGCAGTTCAACAGGGCCCCAGCATTTT.

The CDR3 region is CASSLARETQYF. CDR3 nucleotide sequence: TGTGCCAGCAGCTTAGCGCGAGAGACCCAGTACTTC. The chain links TRBV7-2 to TRBJ2-5; D is undetermined. The germline V gene has CDR1 SGHTA and CDR2 FQGNSA. Trimming took 0 bases from V and 4 from J, leaving 3 bases between them. The CDR3 is 12 amino acids.

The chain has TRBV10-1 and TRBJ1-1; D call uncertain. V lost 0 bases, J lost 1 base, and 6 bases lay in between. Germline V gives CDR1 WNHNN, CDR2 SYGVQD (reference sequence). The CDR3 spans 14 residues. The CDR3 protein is CASSESGQNTEAFF. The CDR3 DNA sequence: TGCGCCAGCAGTGAGTCCGGGCAGAACACTGAAGCTTTCTTT.

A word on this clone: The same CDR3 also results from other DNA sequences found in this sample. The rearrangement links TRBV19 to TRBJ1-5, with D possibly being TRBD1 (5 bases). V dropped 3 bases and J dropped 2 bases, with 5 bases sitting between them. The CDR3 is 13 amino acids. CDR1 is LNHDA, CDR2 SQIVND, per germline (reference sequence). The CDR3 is CASSIRGNQPQHF. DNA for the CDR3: TGTGCCAGTAGTATCAGGGGCAATCAGCCCCAGCATTTT.

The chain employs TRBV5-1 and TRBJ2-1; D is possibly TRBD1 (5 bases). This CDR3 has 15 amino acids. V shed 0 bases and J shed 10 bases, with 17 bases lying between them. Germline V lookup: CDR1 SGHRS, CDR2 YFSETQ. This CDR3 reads CASSLDGNPGWEQFF. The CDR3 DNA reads TGCGCCAGCAGCTTGGATGGCAACCCAGGGTGGGAGCAGTTCTTC.

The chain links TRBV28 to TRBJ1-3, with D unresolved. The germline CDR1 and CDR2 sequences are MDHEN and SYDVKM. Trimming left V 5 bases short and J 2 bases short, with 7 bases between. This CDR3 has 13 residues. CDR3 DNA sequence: TGTGCCAGCAGTCCCCATGCTGGAAACACCATATATTTT. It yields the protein CASSPHAGNTIYF.

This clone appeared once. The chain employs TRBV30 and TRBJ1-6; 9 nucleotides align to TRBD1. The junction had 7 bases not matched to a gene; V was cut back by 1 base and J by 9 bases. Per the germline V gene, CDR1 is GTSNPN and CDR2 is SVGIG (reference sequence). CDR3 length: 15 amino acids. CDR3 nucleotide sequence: TGTGCCTGGAGTGCCGGGACAGGGCGCATTTCACCCCTCCACTTT. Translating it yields CAWSAGTGRISPLHF.

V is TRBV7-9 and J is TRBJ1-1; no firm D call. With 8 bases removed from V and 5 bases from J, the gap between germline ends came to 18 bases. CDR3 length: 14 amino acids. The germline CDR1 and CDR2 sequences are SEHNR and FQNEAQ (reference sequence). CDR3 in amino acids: CASQEVGSGTEAFF. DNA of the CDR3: TGTGCCAGCCAAGAGGTTGGAAGCGGAACTGAAGCTTTCTTT.

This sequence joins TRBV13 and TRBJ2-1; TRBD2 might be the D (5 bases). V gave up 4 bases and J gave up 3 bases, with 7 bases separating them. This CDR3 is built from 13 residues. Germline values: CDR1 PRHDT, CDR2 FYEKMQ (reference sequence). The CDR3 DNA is TGTGCCAGCAGCTCCCGGGGCTACAATGAGCAGTTCTTC. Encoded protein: CASSSRGYNEQFF.